In this sample, the clone carrying this TCR beta chain is medium-sized. Multiple V-beta primers and a C-beta primer amplified TCRB from RNA. TCRB cDNA was made from around 0.48 ug total RNA. MiXCR was run by TCRdb on the multiplex PCR reads, yielding one entry per CDR3 protein. The repertoire includes more than 9,000 distinct CDR3 sequences, roughly 70% of them detected once, and approximately 28% sits in the top ten. The sample originates from a study of tumor-infiltrating lymphocytes in glioblastoma multiforme. Trimming took 6 bases from V and 7 from J, leaving 19 bases between them. CDR1 is SQVTM and CDR2 is ANQGSEA in the germline V gene. The CDR3 has 13 amino acids.

Sample: brain tumor tissue. J is TRBJ2-7 and V is TRBV29-1, with D unclear. The TCR originated in a male donor with glioblastoma. CDR3 residues: CSVEPLLGREQYF. The CDR3 nucleotides are TGCAGCGTAGAACCCTTATTGGGTCGAGAGCAGTACTTC.